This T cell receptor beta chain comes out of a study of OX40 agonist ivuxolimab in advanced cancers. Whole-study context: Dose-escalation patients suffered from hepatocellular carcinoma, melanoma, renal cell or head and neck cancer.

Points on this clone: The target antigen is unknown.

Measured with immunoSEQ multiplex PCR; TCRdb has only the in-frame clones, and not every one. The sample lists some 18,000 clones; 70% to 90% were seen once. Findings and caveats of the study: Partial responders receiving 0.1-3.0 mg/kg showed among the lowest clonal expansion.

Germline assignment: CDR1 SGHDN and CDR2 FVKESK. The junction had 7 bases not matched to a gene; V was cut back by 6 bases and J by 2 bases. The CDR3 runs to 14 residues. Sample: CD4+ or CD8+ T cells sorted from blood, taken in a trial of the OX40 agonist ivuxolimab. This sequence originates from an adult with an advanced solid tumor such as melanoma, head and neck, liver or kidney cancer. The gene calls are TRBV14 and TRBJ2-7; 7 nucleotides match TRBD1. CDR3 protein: CASRATGDPYEQYF. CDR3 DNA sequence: TGTGCCAGCAGAGCTACAGGGGACCCCTACGAGCAGTACTTC.